The 8 T cell receptor beta chains below all came from one sample that was sequenced in a study of blood T cell repertoires in COVID-19. Repertoires were generated with immunoSEQ multiplex PCR, while TCRdb's copy carries only in-frame clones and drops some. The sample lists some 200,000 clones; around 87% were seen once. Sequences were obtained from PBMCs or T cells enriched from blood (not recorded which). All receptors derive from a woman under 30 in a cohort exposed to, infected with or recovered from COVID-19 (not recorded which).

The rearrangement joins TRBV4-2 to TRBJ2-2; D perhaps matches TRBD2 (6 bases). The ends were cut back, 1 base at V and 0 bases at J, with 9 bases in the middle. There are 16 residues in the CDR3. Per the germline V gene, CDR1 is LGHNA and CDR2 is YNFKEQ. CDR3 protein: CASSQGTGANTGELFF. The CDR3, as DNA: TGTGCCAGCAGCCAAGGCACGGGGGCGAACACCGGGGAGCTGTTTTTT.

V is TRBV24-1 and J is TRBJ2-3; maybe TRBD2 (7 bases). The CDR3 runs 15 residues. Per germline, CDR1 KGHDR and CDR2 SFDVKD. Trimming shortened V by 6 bases and J by 3 bases, and 15 bases separated the two germline ends. The CDR3, as DNA: TGTGCCACCAGTCAGAGGGGGGGAGGGACAGATACGCAGTATTTT. Translating it yields CATSQRGGGTDTQYF.

This clone showed up just once. The V call is TRBV9, the J call TRBJ1-4; D is unclear. This CDR3 has 13 amino acids. V dropped 0 bases and J dropped 10 bases, with 10 bases sitting between them. The germline CDR1 and CDR2 sequences are SGDLS and YYNGEE. CDR3 sequence reads: CASSVEEGSKLFF. The CDR3 region has the DNA TGTGCCAGCAGCGTAGAGGAGGGATCAAAACTGTTTTTT.

This chain connects TRBV4-2 to TRBJ1-2; 7 bases are shared with TRBD1. Germline assignment: CDR1 LGHNA and CDR2 YNFKEQ. The CDR3 loop spans 13 amino acids. Trimming at V came to 1 base and at J to 8 bases, leaving 4 bases not matched to a gene. The CDR3 protein is CASSQADRAGYTF. CDR3 DNA sequence: TGTGCCAGCAGCCAAGCTGACAGGGCCGGCTACACCTTC.

The chain has TRBV12-3 or TRBV12-4 and TRBJ2-5; D is ambiguous. This CDR3 is 11 amino acids long. V was cut by 5 bases and J by 7 bases, with 8 bases left in between. CDR3 region: CASSETGTQYF. The DNA for the CDR3 is TGTGCCAGCAGTGAGACGGGGACCCAGTACTTC.

The V gene is TRBV6-2 or TRBV6-3, the J gene TRBJ2-1; D might be TRBD1 (6 bases). This CDR3 is built from 15 residues. Germline-derived CDR1 and CDR2 are MNHEY and SVGEGT. Between the trimmed V and J ends, which lost 6 bases and 5 bases, there was a span of 17 bases. In DNA form, the CDR3 reads TGTGCCAGCAGCCCACTCTTGACAGGAAACAATGAGCAGTTCTTC. Residues: CASSPLLTGNNEQFF.

The chain links TRBV5-4 to TRBJ1-6, with D unclear. Trimming pared 2 bases from V and 7 bases from J, leaving 10 bases between. The V gene's germline CDR1 is SGHNT and CDR2 YYREEE (reference sequence). The CDR3 is made up of 14 amino acids. CDR3 protein: CASSFRLENSPLHF. CDR3 in DNA: TGTGCCAGCAGCTTTCGCTTGGAGAATTCACCCCTCCACTTT.

The rearrangement uses TRBV14 and TRBJ2-2, with TRBD1 matching 7 bases. CDR1 and CDR2 (germline): SGHDN, FVKESK. The ends lost 3 bases at V and 3 bases at J; junction bases unmatched: 4. The CDR3 covers 15 residues. The CDR3: CASSQGTVDTGELFF. CDR3 sequence (DNA): TGTGCCAGCAGCCAGGGGACAGTCGACACCGGGGAGCTGTTTTTT.